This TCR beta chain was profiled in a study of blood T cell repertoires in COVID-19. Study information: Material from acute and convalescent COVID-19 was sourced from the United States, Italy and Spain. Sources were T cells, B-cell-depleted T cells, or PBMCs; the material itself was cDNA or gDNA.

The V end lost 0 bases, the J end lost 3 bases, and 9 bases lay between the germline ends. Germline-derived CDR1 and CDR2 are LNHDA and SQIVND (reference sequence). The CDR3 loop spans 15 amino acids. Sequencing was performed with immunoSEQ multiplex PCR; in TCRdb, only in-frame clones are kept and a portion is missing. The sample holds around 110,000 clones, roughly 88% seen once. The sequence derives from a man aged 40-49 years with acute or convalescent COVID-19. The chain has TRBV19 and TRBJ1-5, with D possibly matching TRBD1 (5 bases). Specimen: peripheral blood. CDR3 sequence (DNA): TGTGCCAGTAGTATAGAAGCAGGGTACAATCAGCCCCAGCATTTT. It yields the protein CASSIEAGYNQPQHF.